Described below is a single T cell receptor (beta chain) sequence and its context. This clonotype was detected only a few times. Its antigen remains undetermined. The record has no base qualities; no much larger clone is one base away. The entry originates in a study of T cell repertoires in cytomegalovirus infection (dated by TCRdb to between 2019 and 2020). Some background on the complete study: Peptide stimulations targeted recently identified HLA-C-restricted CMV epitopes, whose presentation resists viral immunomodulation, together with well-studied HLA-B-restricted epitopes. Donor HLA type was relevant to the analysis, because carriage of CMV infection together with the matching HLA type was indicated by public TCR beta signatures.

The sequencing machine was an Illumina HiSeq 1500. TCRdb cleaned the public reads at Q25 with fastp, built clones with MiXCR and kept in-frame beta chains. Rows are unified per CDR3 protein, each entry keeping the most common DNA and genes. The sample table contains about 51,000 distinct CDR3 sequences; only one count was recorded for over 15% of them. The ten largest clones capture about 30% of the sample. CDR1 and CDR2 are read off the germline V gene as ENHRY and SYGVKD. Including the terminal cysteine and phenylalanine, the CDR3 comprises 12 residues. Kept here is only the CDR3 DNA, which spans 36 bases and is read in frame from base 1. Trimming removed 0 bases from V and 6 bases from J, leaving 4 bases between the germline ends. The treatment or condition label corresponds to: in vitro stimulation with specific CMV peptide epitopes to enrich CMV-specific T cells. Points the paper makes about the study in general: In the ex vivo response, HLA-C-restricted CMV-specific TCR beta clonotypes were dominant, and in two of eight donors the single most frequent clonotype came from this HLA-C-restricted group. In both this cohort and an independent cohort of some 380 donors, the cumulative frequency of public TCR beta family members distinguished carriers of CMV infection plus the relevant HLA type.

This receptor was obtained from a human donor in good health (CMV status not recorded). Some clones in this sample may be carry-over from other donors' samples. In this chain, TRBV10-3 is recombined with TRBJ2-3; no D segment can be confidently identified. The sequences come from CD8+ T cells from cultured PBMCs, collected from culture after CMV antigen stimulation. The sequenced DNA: TGTGCCATCAGTGAGTCTGGGGATACGCAGTATTTT. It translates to CAISESGDTQYF.